This is a list of T cell receptor beta chains from one sample in a study of blood T cell repertoires in COVID-19. The data were produced by immunoSEQ multiplex PCR, yet TCRdb's version contains in-frame clones alone and is incomplete. Of about 280,000 clones listed, approximately 86% are singletons. The material sequenced was peripheral blood. The receptors stem from a woman aged 25 to 39 who had recovered from COVID-19. Both conserved end residues are part of each CDR3. Each record gives: D gene, clone size, V gene, J gene, CDR3 DNA, CDR3 protein. D genes are given only for firm matches. For some rows the clone size is stated as once, few or many, or as a class when expanded; others skip it.

d_gene: NA; abundance: NA; v_gene: TRBV6-5; j_gene: TRBJ1-5; CDR3nt: TGTGCCAGCAGCCTCGGACAGAATCAGCCCCAGCATTTT; CDR3aa: CASSLGQNQPQHF
d_gene: NA; abundance: NA; v_gene: TRBV12-5; j_gene: TRBJ2-7; CDR3nt: TGTGCTAGTGGGGTAGGGGGAATCTACGAGCAGTACTTC; CDR3aa: CASGVGGIYEQYF
d_gene: NA; abundance: NA; v_gene: TRBV6-5; j_gene: TRBJ1-2; CDR3nt: TGTGCCAGCAGCAACGACAGAAACTATGGCTACACCTTC; CDR3aa: CASSNDRNYGYTF
d_gene: TRBD1; abundance: NA; v_gene: TRBV10-2; j_gene: TRBJ1-5; CDR3nt: TGCGCCAGCAGTGATAGGACAGGGGCCCAGCCCCAGCATTTT; CDR3aa: CASSDRTGAQPQHF
d_gene: TRBD1; abundance: NA; v_gene: TRBV9; j_gene: TRBJ2-1; CDR3nt: TGTGCCAGCAGCGTAGCTACGTGGACAGGGGGCGGGGATGAGCAGTTCTTC; CDR3aa: CASSVATWTGGGDEQFF
d_gene: NA; abundance: NA; v_gene: TRBV7-8; j_gene: TRBJ1-3; CDR3nt: TGTGCCAGCAGCTTAGGGGGCTTAGACACCATATATTTT; CDR3aa: CASSLGGLDTIYF
d_gene: NA; abundance: NA; v_gene: TRBV3-1/TRBV3-2; j_gene: TRBJ2-5; CDR3nt: TGTGCCAGCAGCCACCGCGGGAAAGAGACCCAGTACTTC; CDR3aa: CASSHRGKETQYF
d_gene: NA; abundance: few; v_gene: TRBV5-5; j_gene: TRBJ1-2; CDR3nt: TGTGCCAGCAGCTCCCTCGCCGGTGACTATGGCTACACCTTC; CDR3aa: CASSSLAGDYGYTF
d_gene: NA; abundance: NA; v_gene: TRBV29-1; j_gene: TRBJ1-1; CDR3nt: TGCAGCGTTCTACAGGGAATAGCTTTCTTT; CDR3aa: CSVLQGIAFF
d_gene: NA; abundance: NA; v_gene: TRBV19; j_gene: TRBJ2-3; CDR3nt: TGTGCCAGTAGTAGAACCGCGATACCCACAGATACGCAGTATTTT; CDR3aa: CASSRTAIPTDTQYF
d_gene: NA; abundance: NA; v_gene: TRBV6-5; j_gene: TRBJ1-1; CDR3nt: TGTGCCTCTCGCACTACGGGGGGGCGAACTGAAGCTTTCTTT; CDR3aa: CASRTTGGRTEAFF
d_gene: TRBD2; abundance: NA; v_gene: TRBV29-1; j_gene: TRBJ2-3; CDR3nt: TGCAGCGTTTCCTCCCGGACTAGCGATACGCAGTATTTT; CDR3aa: CSVSSRTSDTQYF
d_gene: TRBD1; abundance: few; v_gene: TRBV28; j_gene: TRBJ1-2; CDR3nt: TGTGCCAGCAGTACCACCGGGACAGGCTATGGCTACACCTTC; CDR3aa: CASSTTGTGYGYTF
d_gene: TRBD1; abundance: NA; v_gene: TRBV4-1; j_gene: TRBJ2-7; CDR3nt: TGCGCCAGCAGCCAAGGACAGGGATCCTCCTACGAGCAGTACTTC; CDR3aa: CASSQGQGSSYEQYF
d_gene: TRBD1; abundance: NA; v_gene: TRBV6-5; j_gene: TRBJ2-7; CDR3nt: TGTGCCAGCAGGCAGGGACAGAACTACGAGCAGTACTTC; CDR3aa: CASRQGQNYEQYF
d_gene: NA; abundance: NA; v_gene: TRBV21-1; j_gene: TRBJ2-1; CDR3nt: TGTGCCAGCAGCAATACCCGGAGCGGGGGTTTCTATGAGCAGTTCTTC; CDR3aa: CASSNTRSGGFYEQFF
d_gene: TRBD1; abundance: NA; v_gene: TRBV5-6; j_gene: TRBJ2-1; CDR3nt: TGTGCCAGCAGCCTCGGGACAGGCTACAATGAGCAGTTCTTC; CDR3aa: CASSLGTGYNEQFF
d_gene: TRBD2; abundance: NA; v_gene: TRBV5-1; j_gene: TRBJ2-3; CDR3nt: TGCGCCAGCAGCTCAACTTTAGCGGGAGGGACAGATACGCAGTATTTT; CDR3aa: CASSSTLAGGTDTQYF
d_gene: NA; abundance: once; v_gene: TRBV19; j_gene: TRBJ1-1; CDR3nt: TGTGCCAGTAGGGGCTCAGCCATGAACACTGAAGCTTTCTTT; CDR3aa: CASRGSAMNTEAFF
d_gene: NA; abundance: NA; v_gene: TRBV10-3; j_gene: TRBJ2-7; CDR3nt: TGTGCCACCTCGGAGCACGAGCAGTACTTC; CDR3aa: CATSEHEQYF
d_gene: NA; abundance: NA; v_gene: TRBV3-1/TRBV3-2; j_gene: TRBJ1-1; CDR3nt: TGTGCCAGCAGTCGGGGGAACACTGAAGCTTTCTTT; CDR3aa: CASSRGNTEAFF
d_gene: NA; abundance: NA; v_gene: TRBV9; j_gene: TRBJ2-7; CDR3nt: TGTGCCAGCAGCGTAGACCCCCATAGCACGGGCGAGCAGTACTTC; CDR3aa: CASSVDPHSTGEQYF
d_gene: NA; abundance: NA; v_gene: TRBV5-4; j_gene: TRBJ1-1; CDR3nt: TGTGCCAGCTGGGAGGGAACGAACACTGAAGCTTTCTTT; CDR3aa: CASWEGTNTEAFF
d_gene: NA; abundance: once; v_gene: TRBV10-2; j_gene: TRBJ1-1; CDR3nt: TGCGCCAGCAGCGATCGGGGTGAGGACACTGAAGCTTTCTTT; CDR3aa: CASSDRGEDTEAFF
d_gene: NA; abundance: NA; v_gene: TRBV5-8; j_gene: TRBJ2-2; CDR3nt: TGTGCCAGCAGCTTGGGCACCGGGGTGACCGGGGAGCTGTTTTTT; CDR3aa: CASSLGTGVTGELFF
d_gene: NA; abundance: once; v_gene: TRBV19; j_gene: TRBJ2-5; CDR3nt: TGTGCCAGTAGTAAAGCGAGCGCGGAAGAGACCCAGTACTTC; CDR3aa: CASSKASAEETQYF
d_gene: TRBD1; abundance: NA; v_gene: TRBV14; j_gene: TRBJ2-5; CDR3nt: TGTGCCAGCAGCCGGGTCGGACAGGGCCAAGAGACCCAGTACTTC; CDR3aa: CASSRVGQGQETQYF
d_gene: TRBD1; abundance: NA; v_gene: TRBV19; j_gene: TRBJ1-2; CDR3nt: TGTGCCAGTAGTAAGACAGGGGACTATGGCTACACCTTC; CDR3aa: CASSKTGDYGYTF
d_gene: TRBD2; abundance: NA; v_gene: TRBV13; j_gene: TRBJ2-1; CDR3nt: TGTGCCAGCAGCCTCTTAGGGGCGGGGGGGCCCTACAATGAGCAGTTCTTC; CDR3aa: CASSLLGAGGPYNEQFF
d_gene: NA; abundance: few; v_gene: TRBV12-5; j_gene: TRBJ2-3; CDR3nt: TGTGCTAGTGGTTTCGGAGATACGCAGTATTTT; CDR3aa: CASGFGDTQYF
d_gene: TRBD2; abundance: NA; v_gene: TRBV11-1; j_gene: TRBJ2-7; CDR3nt: TGTGCCAGCAGCTCCGGGACTAGCGGGACCACCTACGAGCAGTACTTC; CDR3aa: CASSSGTSGTTYEQYF
d_gene: TRBD2; abundance: NA; v_gene: TRBV9; j_gene: TRBJ2-7; CDR3nt: TGTGCCAGCAGCGTCGGGACTAGCGGACTTACATCCTACGAGCAGTACTTC; CDR3aa: CASSVGTSGLTSYEQYF
d_gene: TRBD1; abundance: NA; v_gene: TRBV18; j_gene: TRBJ2-1; CDR3nt: TGTGCCAGCTCACCCGGGACAGGGGGTCGTGAGCAGTTCTTC; CDR3aa: CASSPGTGGREQFF
d_gene: NA; abundance: NA; v_gene: TRBV5-6; j_gene: TRBJ1-5; CDR3nt: TGTGCCAGCAGCTTGGTGGGTCGGGATCAGCCCCAGCATTTT; CDR3aa: CASSLVGRDQPQHF
d_gene: NA; abundance: NA; v_gene: TRBV6-6; j_gene: TRBJ1-2; CDR3nt: TGTGCCAGCAGGGAGACAGGACTCTATGGCTACACCTTC; CDR3aa: CASRETGLYGYTF
d_gene: NA; abundance: few; v_gene: TRBV7-9; j_gene: TRBJ1-6; CDR3nt: TGTGCCAGCAGCTTCGGCAGGAATAATTCACCCCTCCACTTT; CDR3aa: CASSFGRNNSPLHF
d_gene: NA; abundance: once; v_gene: TRBV5-5; j_gene: TRBJ1-2; CDR3nt: TGTGCCAGCAGCTTGGACAGGGCATCCTATGGCTACACCTTC; CDR3aa: CASSLDRASYGYTF
d_gene: TRBD2; abundance: NA; v_gene: TRBV7-9; j_gene: TRBJ2-5; CDR3nt: TGTGCCGGACGCGGGGGGGAGTACCAAGAGACCCAGTACTTC; CDR3aa: CAGRGGEYQETQYF
d_gene: TRBD1; abundance: NA; v_gene: TRBV28; j_gene: TRBJ1-1; CDR3nt: TGTGCCAGCAGTTCCGACAGGGTAGCTTTCTTT; CDR3aa: CASSSDRVAFF
d_gene: TRBD2; abundance: NA; v_gene: TRBV4-1; j_gene: TRBJ2-1; CDR3nt: TGCGCCAGCAGCCAAGCATACTCCGGGGGGATATACAATGAGCAGTTCTTC; CDR3aa: CASSQAYSGGIYNEQFF
d_gene: NA; abundance: NA; v_gene: TRBV24-1; j_gene: TRBJ1-2; CDR3nt: TGTGCCACCAGTGATGACCCCAGGGGCGCCGAGGAGGGCTACACCTTC; CDR3aa: CATSDDPRGAEEGYTF
d_gene: TRBD2; abundance: NA; v_gene: TRBV5-1; j_gene: TRBJ2-3; CDR3nt: TGCGCCAGCAGCCCTACCCTCGGGACTAGCGGTACAGATACGCAGTATTTT; CDR3aa: CASSPTLGTSGTDTQYF
d_gene: TRBD2; abundance: NA; v_gene: TRBV5-1; j_gene: TRBJ2-1; CDR3nt: TGCGCCAGCAGCTTGTCGCTGGCGGGGGGGAACAATGAGCAGTTCTTC; CDR3aa: CASSLSLAGGNNEQFF
d_gene: NA; abundance: NA; v_gene: TRBV18; j_gene: TRBJ1-2; CDR3nt: TGTGCCAGCTCACCGGCAGGGGCGATTGTTGGGGATGGCTACACCTTC; CDR3aa: CASSPAGAIVGDGYTF
d_gene: NA; abundance: once; v_gene: TRBV29-1; j_gene: TRBJ2-5; CDR3nt: TGCAGCGTTGGCCCCGGATCAGGGGAGACCCAGTACTTC; CDR3aa: CSVGPGSGETQYF
d_gene: NA; abundance: NA; v_gene: TRBV2; j_gene: TRBJ2-1; CDR3nt: TGTGCCAGCAGTGAAGGCGGGAACTCCTACAATGAGCAGTTCTTC; CDR3aa: CASSEGGNSYNEQFF
d_gene: TRBD2; abundance: once; v_gene: TRBV20-1; j_gene: TRBJ2-3; CDR3nt: TGCAGTGCTAGTCCCCCGCTAGCGGGGGGCACAGATACGCAGTATTTT; CDR3aa: CSASPPLAGGTDTQYF
d_gene: TRBD2; abundance: NA; v_gene: TRBV28; j_gene: TRBJ2-1; CDR3nt: TGTGCCAGCAGACCCCTACTAGCGGGAGTTCGTAATGAGCAGTTCTTC; CDR3aa: CASRPLLAGVRNEQFF
d_gene: NA; abundance: NA; v_gene: TRBV10-3; j_gene: TRBJ2-7; CDR3nt: TGTGCCACCCTCCCGGCTCAGGGTGCCTACGAGCAGTACTTC; CDR3aa: CATLPAQGAYEQYF
d_gene: NA; abundance: once; v_gene: TRBV4-1; j_gene: TRBJ2-3; CDR3nt: TGCGCCAGCAGCCAAGTACTGCAATACACAGATACGCAGTATTTT; CDR3aa: CASSQVLQYTDTQYF
d_gene: NA; abundance: once; v_gene: TRBV5-4; j_gene: TRBJ1-2; CDR3nt: TGTGCCAGCAGCGCGACAGGACGCGGCTACACCTTC; CDR3aa: CASSATGRGYTF
d_gene: TRBD2; abundance: NA; v_gene: TRBV27; j_gene: TRBJ2-5; CDR3nt: TGTGCCAGCAGTTCGGTTAGCGGGGTCTACCAAGAGACCCAGTACTTC; CDR3aa: CASSSVSGVYQETQYF
d_gene: NA; abundance: NA; v_gene: TRBV2; j_gene: TRBJ1-2; CDR3nt: TGTGCCAGCAGTGAACAGGCAGGGAAGGGCTACACCTTC; CDR3aa: CASSEQAGKGYTF
d_gene: TRBD1; abundance: few; v_gene: TRBV2; j_gene: TRBJ2-7; CDR3nt: TGTGCCAGCAGTGAAGACAGGGGGCCCTTTGACGAGCAGTACTTC; CDR3aa: CASSEDRGPFDEQYF
d_gene: NA; abundance: NA; v_gene: TRBV9; j_gene: TRBJ1-2; CDR3nt: TGTGCCAGCAGTAGCGGACGCATCTATGGCTACACCTTC; CDR3aa: CASSSGRIYGYTF
d_gene: TRBD2; abundance: NA; v_gene: TRBV5-8; j_gene: TRBJ2-3; CDR3nt: TGTGCCAGCCGCCTAAGCGGGAGGGCCTTAGATACGCAGTATTTT; CDR3aa: CASRLSGRALDTQYF
d_gene: NA; abundance: few; v_gene: TRBV7-8; j_gene: TRBJ1-5; CDR3nt: TGTGCCAGCAGCTTAGATAGAAATCAGCCCCAGCATTTT; CDR3aa: CASSLDRNQPQHF
d_gene: NA; abundance: NA; v_gene: TRBV28; j_gene: TRBJ1-1; CDR3nt: TGTGCCAGCAGTTTAGATGTGGGGCGAAGCACTGAAGCTTTCTTT; CDR3aa: CASSLDVGRSTEAFF
d_gene: NA; abundance: NA; v_gene: TRBV11-2; j_gene: TRBJ2-5; CDR3nt: TGTGCCAGCAGCTTCAGGGTCGCGGGGGAGACCCAGTACTTC; CDR3aa: CASSFRVAGETQYF